The 9 T cell receptor beta chains reported below all come from one sample, sequenced in a study of immune characterization of retroperitoneal liposarcoma. Each CDR3 protein gets one entry after TCRdb re-called the PCR reads with MiXCR. The sample consists of 6,500 to 7,000 distinct CDR3 sequences, approximately 28% of them appearing once. The sequenced sample consisted of blood. These receptors were collected from a male donor with retroperitoneal liposarcoma.

The chain has TRBV7-8 and TRBJ2-3, with 7 bases identical to TRBD1. The J call could be wrong; TRBJ2-7 is a better fit for the DNA end. CDR1 is SGHVS and CDR2 is FQNEAQ in the germline V gene. This CDR3 comprises 12 residues. This chain's CDR3 is CASGTNRGEQYV. CDR3 DNA: TGTGCCAGCGGCACCAACAGGGGCGAGCAGTACGTC.

This chain links TRBV15 with TRBJ1-5, with D possibly matching TRBD1 (5 bases). V was pared by 5 bases and J by 7 bases, with 12 bases between. The CDR3 covers 13 residues. Germline-derived CDR1 and CDR2 are LNHNV and YYDKDF (reference sequence). The CDR3 bases are TGTGCCACCAGCTCAGGGATCGAGCAGCCCCAGCATTTT. This translates into CATSSGIEQPQHF.

Only a few counts were recorded for this clonotype. V is TRBV7-2 and J is TRBJ2-7, with a tentative D call TRBD2 (6 bases). Trimming left V 3 bases short and J 4 bases short, with 16 bases between. CDR3 length: 15 residues. CDR1 SGHTA and CDR2 FQGNSA come from the germline V gene. As DNA, the CDR3 is TGTGCCAGCAGCTTCTACACATCTGGGAGGTACGAGCAGTACTTC. Its translation is CASSFYTSGRYEQYF. Drawing the rest from reference TRBV7-2 and TRBJ2-7, the complete variable domain is GAGVSQSPSNKVTEKGKDVELRCDPISGHTALYWYRQSLGQGLEFLIYFQGNSAPDKSGLPSDRFSAERTGGSVSTLTIQRTQQEDSAVYLCASSFYTSGRYEQYFGPGTRLTVT.

J is TRBJ2-3 and V is TRBV6-1, with unresolved D. The CDR3 extends over 11 amino acids. The V end was cut by 8 bases, the J end by 2 bases, with 5 bases between. Germline CDR1 MNHNS, CDR2 SASEGT. The CDR3 region is CASGNTDTQYF. The CDR3 coding sequence is TGTGCCAGCGGGAACACAGATACGCAGTATTTT.

The chain employs TRBV29-1 and TRBJ1-3; perhaps TRBD1 as D (6 bases). Trimming removed 6 bases at V and 2 bases at J, with 14 bases between. Germline lookup yields CDR1 SQVTM and CDR2 ANQGSEA. The CDR3 has 14 residues. CDR3 sequence (DNA): TGCAGCGTCCTTGAAGGGGGAGCTGGAAACACCATATATTTT. Protein: CSVLEGGAGNTIYF.

V and J are TRBV4-3 and TRBJ2-5, with 7 bases matching TRBD2. The end of the DNA fits TRBJ2-7 better, so the J call may be wrong. Germline loops: CDR1 LGHNA, CDR2 YSLEER. CDR3 length: 16 amino acids. The CDR3 loop reads CASSQDFASGDYEQYF. The DNA of the CDR3 is TGCGCCAGCAGCCAAGACTTCGCTAGCGGAGACTACGAGCAGTACTTC.

The sample holds many counts of this clonotype. The chain links TRBV7-2 to TRBJ2-3, with 7 bases lining up with TRBD1. V was clipped by 5 bases and J by 2 bases; unmatched bases: 7. The length of the CDR3 is 15 residues. Germline V CDR1 and CDR2: SGHTA, FQGNSA. This CDR3 reads CASSTWTGATDTQYF. CDR3 DNA sequence: TGTGCCAGCAGCACATGGACAGGTGCCACAGATACGCAGTATTTT.

This clonotype came up many times. This chain uses TRBV5-1 with TRBJ2-5; tentatively, D is TRBD1 (6 bases). CDR3 length: 15 amino acids. The germline V gene has CDR1 SGHRS and CDR2 YFSETQ. Trimming took 1 base from V and 4 from J, leaving 14 bases between them. The CDR3 DNA sequence: TGCGCCAGCAGCTTGAACCCAGGGGTAAGAGAGACCCAGTACTTC. Translation gives CASSLNPGVRETQYF.

This clonotype appeared a few times. CDR3 protein: CASSYGLQGSSPLHF. The CDR3 DNA sequence: TGTGCCAGCAGTTACGGTCTCCAGGGGAGTTCACCCCTCCACTTT. This sequence joins TRBV6-5 and TRBJ1-6, with D perhaps matching TRBD1 (6 bases). Germline V gives CDR1 MNHEY, CDR2 SVGAGI. V was pared by 2 bases and J by 9 bases, with 14 bases between. This CDR3 comprises 15 residues.